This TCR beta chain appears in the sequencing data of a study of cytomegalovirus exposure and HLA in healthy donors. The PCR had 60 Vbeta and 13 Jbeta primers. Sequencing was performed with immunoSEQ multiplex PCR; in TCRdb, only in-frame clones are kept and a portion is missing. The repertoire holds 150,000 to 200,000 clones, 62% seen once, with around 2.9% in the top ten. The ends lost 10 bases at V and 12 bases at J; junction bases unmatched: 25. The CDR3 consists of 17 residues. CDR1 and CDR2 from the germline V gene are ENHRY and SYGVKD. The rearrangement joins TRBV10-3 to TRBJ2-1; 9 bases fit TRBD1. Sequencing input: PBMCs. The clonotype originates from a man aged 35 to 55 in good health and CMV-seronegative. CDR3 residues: CATQRDRVFSDTMGQFF. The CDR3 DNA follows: TGTGCCACTCAACGGGACAGGGTTTTCTCGGATACAATGGGGCAGTTCTTC.